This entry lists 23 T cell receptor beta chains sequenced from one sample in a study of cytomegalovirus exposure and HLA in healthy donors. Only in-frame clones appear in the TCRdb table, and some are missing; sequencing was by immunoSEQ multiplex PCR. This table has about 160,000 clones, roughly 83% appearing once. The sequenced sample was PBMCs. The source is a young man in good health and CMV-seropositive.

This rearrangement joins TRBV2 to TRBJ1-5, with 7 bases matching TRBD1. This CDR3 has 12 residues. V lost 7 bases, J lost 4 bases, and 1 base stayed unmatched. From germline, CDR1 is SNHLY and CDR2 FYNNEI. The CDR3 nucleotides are TGTGCCAGCAACAGGGGAAATCAGCCCCAGCATTTT. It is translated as CASNRGNQPQHF.

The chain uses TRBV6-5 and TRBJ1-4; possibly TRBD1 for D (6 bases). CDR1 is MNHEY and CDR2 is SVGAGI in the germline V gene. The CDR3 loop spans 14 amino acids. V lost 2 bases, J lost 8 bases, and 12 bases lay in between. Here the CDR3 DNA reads TGTGCCAGCAGTTACAGGGTGGGACACGAAAAACTGTTTTTT. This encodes CASSYRVGHEKLFF.

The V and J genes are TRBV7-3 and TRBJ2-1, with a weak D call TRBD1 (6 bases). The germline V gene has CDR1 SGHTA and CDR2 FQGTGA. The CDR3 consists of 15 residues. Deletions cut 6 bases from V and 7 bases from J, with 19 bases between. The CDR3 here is CASRTEPGAINEQFF. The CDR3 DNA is TGTGCCAGCAGGACTGAACCAGGGGCGATAAATGAGCAGTTCTTC.

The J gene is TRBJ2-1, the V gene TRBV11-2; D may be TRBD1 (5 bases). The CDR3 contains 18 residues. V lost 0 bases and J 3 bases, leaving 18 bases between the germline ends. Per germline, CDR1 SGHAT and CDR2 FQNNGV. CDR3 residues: CASSLDLDTYWGYNEQFF. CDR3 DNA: TGTGCCAGCAGCTTAGACCTGGACACATACTGGGGCTACAATGAGCAGTTCTTC.

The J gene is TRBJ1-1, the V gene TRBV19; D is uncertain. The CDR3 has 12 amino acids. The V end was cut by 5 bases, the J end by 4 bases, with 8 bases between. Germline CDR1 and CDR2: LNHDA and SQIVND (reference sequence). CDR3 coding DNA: TGTGCCAGTAGTGAGGGCCCCACTGAAGCTTTCTTT. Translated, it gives CASSEGPTEAFF.

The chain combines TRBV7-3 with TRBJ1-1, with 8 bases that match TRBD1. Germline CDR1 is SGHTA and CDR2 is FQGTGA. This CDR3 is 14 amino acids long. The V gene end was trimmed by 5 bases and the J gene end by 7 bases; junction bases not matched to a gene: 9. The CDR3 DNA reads TGTGCCAGCAGCCCCCAGGGACAGGATGTTGAAGCTTTCTTT. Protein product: CASSPQGQDVEAFF.

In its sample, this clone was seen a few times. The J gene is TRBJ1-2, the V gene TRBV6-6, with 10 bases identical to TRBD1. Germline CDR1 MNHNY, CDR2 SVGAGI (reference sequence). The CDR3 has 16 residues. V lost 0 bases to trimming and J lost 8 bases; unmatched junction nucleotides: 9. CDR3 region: CASSYSGLGTGEGYTF. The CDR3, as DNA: TGTGCCAGCAGTTACTCCGGCCTCGGGACAGGGGAAGGCTACACCTTC.

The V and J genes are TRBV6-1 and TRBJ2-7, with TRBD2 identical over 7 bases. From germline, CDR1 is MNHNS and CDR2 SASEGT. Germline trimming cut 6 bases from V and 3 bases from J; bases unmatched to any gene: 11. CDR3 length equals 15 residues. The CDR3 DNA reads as TGTGCCAGCAGAAAGGCTAGCGGAATTCGCTACGAGCAGTACTTC. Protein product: CASRKASGIRYEQYF.

The CDR3 protein is CASRTTGGPDTQYF. CDR3 DNA: TGTGCCAGCAGGACCACAGGGGGCCCAGATACGCAGTATTTT. This chain joins TRBV5-6 and TRBJ2-3; 9 bases are shared with TRBD1. V was pared by 5 bases and J by 4 bases, with 5 bases of the junction left unmatched. CDR1 is SGHDT and CDR2 is YYEEEE in the germline V gene. CDR3 length: 14 amino acids.

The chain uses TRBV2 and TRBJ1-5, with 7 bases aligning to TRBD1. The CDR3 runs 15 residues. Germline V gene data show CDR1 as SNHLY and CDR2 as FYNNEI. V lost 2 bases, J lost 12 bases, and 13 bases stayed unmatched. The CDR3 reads CASSERGTAEVCQHF. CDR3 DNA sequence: TGTGCCAGCAGTGAACGGGGGACAGCCGAGGTTTGCCAGCATTTT.

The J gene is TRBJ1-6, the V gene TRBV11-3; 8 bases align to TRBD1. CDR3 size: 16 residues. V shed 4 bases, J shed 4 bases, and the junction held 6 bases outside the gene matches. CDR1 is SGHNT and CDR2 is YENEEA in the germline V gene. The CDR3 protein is CASSSPGGPYNSPLHF. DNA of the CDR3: TGTGCCAGCAGCTCCCCAGGGGGCCCTTATAATTCACCCCTCCACTTT.

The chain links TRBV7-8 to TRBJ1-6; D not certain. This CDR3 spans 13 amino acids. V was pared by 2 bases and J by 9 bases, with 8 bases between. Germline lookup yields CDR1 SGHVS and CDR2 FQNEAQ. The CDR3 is CASSLQVISPLHF. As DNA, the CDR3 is TGTGCCAGCAGCTTACAGGTCATTTCACCCCTCCACTTT.

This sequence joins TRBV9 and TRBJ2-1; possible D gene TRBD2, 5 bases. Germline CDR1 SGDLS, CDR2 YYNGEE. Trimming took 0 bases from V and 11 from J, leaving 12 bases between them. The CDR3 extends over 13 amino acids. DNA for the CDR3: TGTGCCAGCAGCGTAGTCGAGGACTTTCAGCAGTTCTTC. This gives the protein CASSVVEDFQQFF.

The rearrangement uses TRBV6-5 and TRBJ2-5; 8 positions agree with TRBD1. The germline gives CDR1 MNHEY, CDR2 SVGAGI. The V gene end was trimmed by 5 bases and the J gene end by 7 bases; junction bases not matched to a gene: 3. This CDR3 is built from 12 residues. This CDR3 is CASSQGAGTQYF. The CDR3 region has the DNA TGTGCCAGCAGTCAGGGGGCAGGGACCCAGTACTTC.

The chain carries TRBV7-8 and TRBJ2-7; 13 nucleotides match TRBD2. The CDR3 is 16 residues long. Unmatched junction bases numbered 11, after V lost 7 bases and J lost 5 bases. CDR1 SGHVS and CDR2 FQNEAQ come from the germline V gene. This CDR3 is CASTSRTSGSWNEQYF. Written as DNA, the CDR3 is TGTGCCAGCACCTCGAGGACTAGCGGGAGTTGGAACGAGCAGTACTTC.

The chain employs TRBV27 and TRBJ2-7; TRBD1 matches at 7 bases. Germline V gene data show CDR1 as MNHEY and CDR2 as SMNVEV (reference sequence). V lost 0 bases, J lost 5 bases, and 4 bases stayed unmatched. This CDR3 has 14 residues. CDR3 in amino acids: CASSLSNRGHEQYF. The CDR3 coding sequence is TGTGCCAGCAGTTTATCGAACAGGGGCCACGAGCAGTACTTC.

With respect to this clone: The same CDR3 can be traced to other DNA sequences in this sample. The CDR3 DNA reads TGTGCCAGCAGCTTGGACAGCTATGGCTACACCTTC. This codes for CASSLDSYGYTF. This rearrangement joins TRBV5-4 to TRBJ1-2; D call uncertain. The V end was cut by 0 bases, the J end by 4 bases, with 4 bases between. Germline CDR1 is SGHNT and CDR2 is YYREEE (reference sequence). There are 12 residues in the CDR3.

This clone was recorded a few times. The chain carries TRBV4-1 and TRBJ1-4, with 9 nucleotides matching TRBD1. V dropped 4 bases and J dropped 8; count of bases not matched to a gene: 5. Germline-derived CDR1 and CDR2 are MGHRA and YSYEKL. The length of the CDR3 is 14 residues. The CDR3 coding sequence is TGCGCCAGCAGCCGACGGGACAGGGAGGAAAAACTGTTTTTT. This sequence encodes CASSRRDREEKLFF.

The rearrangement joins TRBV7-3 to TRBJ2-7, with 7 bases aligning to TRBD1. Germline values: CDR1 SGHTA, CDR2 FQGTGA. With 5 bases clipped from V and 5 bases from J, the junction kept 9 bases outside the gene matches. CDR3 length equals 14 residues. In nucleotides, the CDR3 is TGTGCCAGCAGCCCCACAGGGGCCAGGAACGAGCAGTACTTC. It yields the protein CASSPTGARNEQYF.

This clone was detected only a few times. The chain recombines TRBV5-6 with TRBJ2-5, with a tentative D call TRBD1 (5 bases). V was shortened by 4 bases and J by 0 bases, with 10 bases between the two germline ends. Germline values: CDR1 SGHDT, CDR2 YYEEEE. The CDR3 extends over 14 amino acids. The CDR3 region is CASSLTGNQETQYF. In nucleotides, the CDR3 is TGTGCCAGCAGCCTCACAGGTAACCAAGAGACCCAGTACTTC.

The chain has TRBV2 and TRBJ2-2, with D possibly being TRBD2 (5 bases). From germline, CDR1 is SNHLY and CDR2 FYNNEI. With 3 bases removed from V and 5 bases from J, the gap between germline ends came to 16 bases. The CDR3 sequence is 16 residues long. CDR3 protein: CASSELALVTTGELFF. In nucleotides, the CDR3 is TGTGCCAGCAGTGAGTTAGCGCTAGTTACAACCGGGGAGCTGTTTTTT.

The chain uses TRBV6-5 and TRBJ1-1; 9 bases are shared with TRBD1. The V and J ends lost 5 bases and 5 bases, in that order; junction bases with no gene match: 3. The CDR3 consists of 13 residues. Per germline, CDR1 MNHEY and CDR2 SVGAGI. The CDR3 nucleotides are TGTGCCAGCAGTCGGGACAGGGTGACTGAAGCTTTCTTT. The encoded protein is CASSRDRVTEAFF.

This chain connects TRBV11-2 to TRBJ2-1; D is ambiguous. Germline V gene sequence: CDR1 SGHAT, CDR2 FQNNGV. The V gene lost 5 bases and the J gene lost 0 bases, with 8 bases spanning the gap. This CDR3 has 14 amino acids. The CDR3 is CASSPSGSYNEQFF. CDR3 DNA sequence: TGTGCCAGCAGCCCCAGTGGCTCCTACAATGAGCAGTTCTTC.